A single sample is the source of the 24 T cell receptor beta chains below, sequenced in a study of T cells in Graves' hyperthyroidism and ophthalmopathy. There were TCR beta CDR3 regions amplified from RNA transcripts. When the TCR CDR3 underwent first-round RT-PCR, the HTBI primer set was used. TCRdb ran MiXCR on the multiplex PCR reads and lists one entry per CDR3 protein. Counted here are 600,000 or so distinct CDR3 sequences, about 43% occurring once; the ten biggest clones make up 6.5% to 9%. The sequencing sample was made of peripheral blood or thyroid tissue (not recorded which). The origin of the receptors is a woman aged 18-35 years with Graves' hyperthyroidism.

CDR3 in amino acids: CSATPDTTYQPQHF. CDR3 bases: TGCAGTGCCACACCCGACACAACCTATCAGCCCCAGCATTTT. This sequence joins TRBV20-1 and TRBJ1-5; D call uncertain. The CDR3 length is 14 residues. Germline values: CDR1 DFQATT, CDR2 SNEGSKA (reference sequence). V shed 6 bases and J shed 5 bases, with 17 bases lying between them.

This clonotype was seen many times. This chain links TRBV29-1 with TRBJ1-1; D may be TRBD1 (5 bases). Germline assignment: CDR1 SQVTM and CDR2 ANQGSEA. This CDR3 spans 14 amino acids. Trimming took 7 bases from V and 4 from J, leaving 19 bases between them. The CDR3 nucleotides are TGCAGCGCACAAGGTTTGGGGGTAGGCACTGAAGCTTTCTTT. It specifies CSAQGLGVGTEAFF.

This sequence joins TRBV5-1 and TRBJ2-6; tentative D call: TRBD2 (6 bases). Germline CDR1 reads SGHRS; CDR2 reads YFSETQ. V shed 0 bases and J shed 3 bases, with 10 bases lying between them. The length of the CDR3 is 16 residues. The CDR3 DNA reads as TGCGCCAGCAGCTTGGCCGAGGGAGGTGGGGCCAACGTCCTGACTTTC. It yields the protein CASSLAEGGGANVLTF. Full variable domain (remainder filled in from reference TRBV5-1 and TRBJ2-6): KAGVTQTPRYLIKTRGQQVTLSCSPISGHRSVSWYQQTPGQGLQFLFEYFSETQRNKGNFPGRFSGRQFSNSRSEMNVSTLELGDSALYLCASSLAEGGGANVLTFGAGSRLTVL.

About this clonotype itself: This sequence may be a read error, since a much larger clone differs from it by one base. V and J are TRBV7-2 and TRBJ1-2; TRBD1 might be the D (5 bases). Trimming stripped 5 bases from V and 5 bases from J, with 15 bases between. This CDR3 is 14 amino acids long. The V gene's germline CDR1 is SGHTA and CDR2 FQGNSA. The CDR3 region is CASSSSGARYGYTF. CDR3 nucleotides: TGTGCCAGCAGCAGTAGCGGGGCTCGATATGGCTACACCTTC. Filled out from reference TRBV7-2 and TRBJ1-2, the complete variable domain reads GAGVSQSPSNKVTEKGKDVELRCDPISGHTALYWYRQSLGQGLEFLIYFQGNSAPDKSGLPSDRFSAERTGGSVSTLTIQRTQQEDSAVYLCASSSSGARYGYTFGSGTRLTVV.

This clonotype was counted a single time. V is TRBV7-2 and J is TRBJ1-4; the match to TRBD1 covers 10 bases. The CDR3 covers 14 residues. Germline V gene lookup returns CDR1 SGHTA and CDR2 FQGNSA. J gave up 8 bases and V 4 bases, and 4 bases lay outside the gene matches. This CDR3 is CASSSGTGEEKLFF. The CDR3 bases are TGTGCCAGCAGCTCCGGGACAGGGGAAGAAAAACTGTTTTTT.

About this clonotype itself: At one boundary the junction diverges from the germline segment, which might be a read error. The J gene is TRBJ2-5, the V gene TRBV20-1; either TRBD1 or TRBD2 may fit D (5 bases each). Germline-derived CDR1 and CDR2 are DFQATT and SNEGSKA (reference sequence). This CDR3 has 17 amino acids. The CDR3 DNA sequence: TGCAGTGCCAGAGAACCGGTCATCGGGAATAGGGGAGAGACCCAGTACTTC. It codes for CSAREPVIGNRGETQYF.

This chain links TRBV9 with TRBJ1-2; 8 bases match TRBD1. Germline assignment: CDR1 SGDLS and CDR2 YYNGEE. The CDR3 sequence is 13 residues long. After removal of 9 bases from V and 6 bases from J, the junction contained 10 bases not matched to a gene. CDR3 sequence (DNA): TGTGCCATCAGTGTTCAGGGGGCGGATGGCTACACCTTC. This encodes CAISVQGADGYTF.

About this clonotype: The junction departs from the called germline gene at one end, perhaps through a read error. This chain connects TRBV7-9 to TRBJ2-7, with TRBD2 matching 10 bases. Germline V CDR1 and CDR2: SEHNR, FQNEAQ (reference sequence). The CDR3 has 14 amino acids. CDR3 in DNA: TGCGCCAGCAGTCTTCTAGCGGGAGCGGAAGAGCAGTACTTC. Translating gives CASSLLAGAEEQYF.

This clonotype was observed a few times. The gene calls are TRBV2 and TRBJ1-4; D is possibly TRBD1 (6 bases). Germline CDR1 and CDR2: SNHLY and FYNNEI. CDR3 length equals 14 residues. Trimming removed 6 bases at V and 4 bases at J, with 12 bases between. This CDR3 is CASREDSNNEKLFF. CDR3 nucleotides: TGTGCCAGCAGGGAGGACAGTAATAATGAAAAACTGTTTTTT.

The table lists this clonotype with a count of one. The chain's CDR3 is CASSDAGQGGTGELFF. CDR3 nucleotide sequence: TGTGCCAGCAGTGACGCGGGACAGGGAGGGACCGGGGAGCTGTTTTTT. This chain joins TRBV2 and TRBJ2-2, with TRBD1 identical over 9 bases. CDR1 SNHLY and CDR2 FYNNEI come from the germline V gene. The CDR3 runs to 16 residues. V lost 3 bases and J lost 5; bases outside the gene matches: 7.

V usage is TRBV19 and J usage is TRBJ1-5; 12 bases line up with TRBD1. This CDR3 is 17 amino acids long. V was clipped by 1 base and J by 6 bases; unmatched bases: 7. The germline V gene has CDR1 LNHDA and CDR2 SQIVND (reference sequence). The CDR3 DNA follows: TGTGCCAGTAGTATAGCGAGGGACAGGGGGCTTGGTCAGCCCCAGCATTTT. This translates into CASSIARDRGLGQPQHF.

This clonotype appeared many times. The gene calls are TRBV29-1 and TRBJ1-2; D is unresolved. CDR1 is SQVTM and CDR2 is ANQGSEA in the germline V gene. The V end lost 2 bases, the J end lost 1 base, and 5 bases lay between the germline ends. This CDR3 is 12 amino acids long. CDR3 coding DNA: TGCAGCGTTGAACACCTTAACTATGGCTACACCTTC. Protein sequence: CSVEHLNYGYTF.

The genes are TRBV20-1 and TRBJ1-4, with D tentatively TRBD1 (5 bases). CDR1 and CDR2 (germline): DFQATT, SNEGSKA (reference sequence). This CDR3 spans 14 amino acids. The CDR3 DNA reads TGCGTAGGGACGACGGGGGGGGCTAATGAAAAACTGTTTTTT. This translates into CVGTTGGANEKLFF.

The chain combines TRBV7-2 with TRBJ2-2, with TRBD1 as a possible D gene (5 bases). CDR3 length: 16 residues. The V and J ends lost 8 bases and 8 bases respectively, with 24 bases between them. The germline V gene encodes CDR1 SGHTA and CDR2 FQGNSA. CDR3 region: CASPTKNRSVMGELFF. The CDR3 nucleotides read TGTGCCAGCCCCACGAAGAACAGGAGCGTGATGGGGGAGCTGTTTTTT.

This clonotype has at least ten counts. The gene calls are TRBV2 and TRBJ1-6; no clear D. The germline V and J ends were trimmed by 5 bases and 10 bases, with 9 bases remaining between them. This CDR3 has 12 residues. Germline assignment: CDR1 SNHLY and CDR2 FYNNEI. The CDR3 spells CASSYPWSPLHF. The CDR3 coding sequence is TGTGCCAGCAGTTACCCGTGGTCACCCCTCCACTTT.

This rearrangement joins TRBV2 to TRBJ1-4, with D hard to call. Trimming removed 3 bases from V and 12 bases from J, with 11 bases in between. CDR3 length equals 12 residues. Germline CDR1 SNHLY, CDR2 FYNNEI. The DNA of the CDR3 is TGTGCCAGCAGTGACCTCTCCTTTCAACTGTTTTTT. Protein product: CASSDLSFQLFF.

J is TRBJ1-2 and V is TRBV7-6; unclear D gene. The V and J ends lost 2 bases and 8 bases respectively, with 18 bases between them. Germline V gene lookup returns CDR1 SGHVS and CDR2 FNYEAQ. The CDR3 is 15 residues long. The CDR3 protein is CASSLSPDGSSGYTF. The CDR3 coding sequence is TGTGCCAGCAGCTTAAGTCCGGACGGATCATCCGGCTACACCTTC.

This clonotype was counted ten times or more. For the CDR3, the DNA is TGTGCCACCAGTGATCCTAGGGGCCCTAGCACTGAAGCTTTCTTT. This encodes CATSDPRGPSTEAFF. The genes are TRBV24-1 and TRBJ1-1; D is possibly TRBD1 (5 bases). Germline lookup yields CDR1 KGHDR and CDR2 SFDVKD. The V and J ends lost 3 bases and 4 bases respectively, with 14 bases between them. The CDR3 consists of 15 residues.

This clonotype was detected only a few times. The chain carries TRBV7-9 and TRBJ1-4; D gene uncertain. Trimming cost V 7 bases and J 7 bases, with 13 bases left between them. Germline CDR1 is SEHNR and CDR2 is FQNEAQ (reference sequence). The CDR3 covers 13 residues. The CDR3 DNA reads TGTGCCAGCAACAGCGTTTTAGGTGAAAAACTGTTTTTT. Its translation is CASNSVLGEKLFF.

This clonotype was seen only a few times. This sequence joins TRBV20-1 and TRBJ1-5, with D unclear. This CDR3 region has 13 residues. Looked up from germline, CDR1 is DFQATT and CDR2 is SNEGSKA (reference sequence). The ends were cut back, 3 bases at V and 8 bases at J, with 14 bases in the middle. In nucleotides, the CDR3 is TGCAGTGCTAGTCGGCCCCGAGGTGAGCCCCAGCATTTT. Translated, it gives CSASRPRGEPQHF.

The CDR3 reads CASSSDRGPRGYTF. The CDR3 region has the DNA TGTGCCAGCAGCTCGGACAGGGGCCCACGAGGCTACACCTTC. V gene TRBV11-1 combines with J gene TRBJ1-2; 9 bases map to TRBD1. V was clipped by 4 bases and J by 8 bases; unmatched bases: 8. From germline, CDR1 is SGHAT and CDR2 FQDESV (reference sequence). The CDR3 is made up of 14 amino acids.

In this sample, this clonotype turned up a few times. V is TRBV24-1 and J is TRBJ2-3; either TRBD1 or TRBD2 may supply D (6 bases each). Germline V gives CDR1 KGHDR, CDR2 SFDVKD. This CDR3 region has 15 residues. V was pared by 3 bases and J by 4 bases, with 13 bases between. CDR3 sequence reads: CATSDPGADSDTQYF. Here the CDR3 DNA reads TGTGCCACCAGTGATCCGGGGGCCGATTCAGATACGCAGTATTTT.

V gene TRBV2 combines with J gene TRBJ2-7, with D uncertain. The germline CDR1 and CDR2 sequences are SNHLY and FYNNEI. V was shortened by 6 bases and J by 5 bases, with 11 bases between the two germline ends. This CDR3 region has 12 residues. For the CDR3, the DNA is TGTGCCAGCAGCCTCCCCCCCCACGAGCAGTACTTC. As protein: CASSLPPHEQYF.

The chain has TRBV6-6 and TRBJ1-5; D uncertain. Germline assignment: CDR1 MNHNY and CDR2 SVGAGI (reference sequence). The CDR3 is 14 residues long. Trimming took off 0 bases at V and 7 bases at J, with 10 bases between the two ends. The CDR3 reads CASSYSSEEQPQHF. The DNA for the CDR3 is TGTGCCAGCAGTTACTCGAGTGAGGAGCAGCCCCAGCATTTT.